The clone carrying this T cell receptor beta chain was seen repeatedly, ten times or more. Sequencing ends 3 residues short of the CDR3 end; the germline J gene provides the rest. The entry originates in a study of T cell clonality in common variable immunodeficiency. CVID and control samples used equivalent genomic DNA input. Clones were read by immunoSEQ multiplex PCR, and TCRdb kept only the in-frame ones, dropping some. There are about 50,000 clones in the sample, none observed a single time. After removal of 5 bases from V and 3 bases from J, the junction contained 13 bases not matched to a gene. The CDR3 extends over 16 amino acids. CDR1 is DFQATT, CDR2 SNEGSKA, per germline (reference sequence).

Source material: peripheral blood mononuclear cells. This chain connects TRBV20-1 to TRBJ2-1; 7 bases line up with TRBD2. The sequence was obtained from a person between 18 and 75 years old in good health. The chain's CDR3 is CSARQIETSFYNEQFF. CDR3 DNA, as far as it was read: TGCAGTGCTCGCCAGATAGAGACTAGCTTCTACAATGAG.